A selection of T cell receptor beta chains follows, all from one sample in a study of blood T cell repertoires in COVID-19. Profiling relied on immunoSEQ multiplex PCR, and the TCRdb table lists in-frame clones only, not all of them. The sample holds roughly 230,000 clones, 75% to 85% seen once. The sequenced material came from peripheral blood. The receptors come from a woman between 50 and 59 years old with acute or convalescent COVID-19. The CDR3 runs from the conserved cysteine through the conserved F or W. Each record gives: V gene, clone size, J gene, D gene, CDR3 protein, CDR3 DNA. D genes are given only for firm matches. Expanded clones get a size class; other rows say once, few or many, or leave the size out.

TRBV6-6	.	TRBJ1-6	TRBD1	CASSLGQGGDSPLHF	TGTGCCAGCAGCTTAGGACAGGGGGGGGATTCACCCCTCCACTTT
TRBV10-1	.	TRBJ2-7	TRBD2	CASSGASGLGEQYF	TGCGCCAGCAGTGGGGCTAGCGGGCTTGGGGAGCAGTACTTC
TRBV5-6	few	TRBJ1-4	TRBD1	CASSYDRGLELFF	TGTGCCAGCAGTTATGACAGGGGGCTGGAACTGTTTTTT
TRBV7-2	few	TRBJ2-1	TRBD2	CASQTGLAYNEQFF	TGTGCCAGCCAGACGGGACTAGCCTACAATGAGCAGTTCTTC
TRBV7-9	.	TRBJ2-7	.	CASNVGGPTYEQYF	TGTGCCAGCAACGTAGGTGGGCCTACCTACGAGCAGTACTTC
TRBV19	.	TRBJ2-6	TRBD2	CASSIGGGRGANVLTF	TGTGCCAGTAGTATAGGGGGAGGGAGAGGGGCCAACGTCCTGACTTTC
TRBV4-3	.	TRBJ2-1	TRBD2	CASSQDLAGVYNEQFF	TGCGCCAGCAGCCAAGATCTAGCGGGGGTCTACAATGAGCAGTTCTTC
TRBV5-5	.	TRBJ1-3	.	CASSLVPGTGNTIYF	TGTGCCAGCAGCTTGGTTCCGGGGACTGGAAACACCATATATTTT
TRBV19	.	TRBJ1-1	.	CASSISAMNTEAFF	TGTGCCAGTAGTATCTCTGCTATGAACACTGAAGCTTTCTTT
TRBV7-9	.	TRBJ2-2	.	CASSFLTGELFF	TGTGCCAGCAGCTTCCTTACCGGGGAGCTGTTTTTT